One sample yielded the 2 T cell receptor beta chains listed below, sequenced in a study of T-cell reconstitution after alpha-beta-depleted transplantation in children. Unique molecular identifiers were built into the TCRbeta library. TCRdb reprocessed the PCR reads with MiXCR, giving one entry per CDR3 protein. Of 90,000 to 100,000 distinct CDR3 sequences in the sample, about 22% were seen once. The sample consisted of PBMCs, taken before TCRalphabeta/CD19-depleted stem cell transplant. The receptor source for this set is a boy aged 2-9 years with acute lymphoblastic leukemia, due to receive a stem cell transplant.

In this sample, this clonotype turned up a few times. V is TRBV5-1 and J is TRBJ2-3; the match to TRBD2 covers 8 bases. V shed 0 bases, J shed 2 bases, and the junction held 5 bases outside the gene matches. The CDR3 spans 16 residues. Germline values: CDR1 SGHRS, CDR2 YFSETQ. CDR3 coding DNA: TGCGCCAGCAGCTTGGCCGGCGGGAGGAACACAGATACGCAGTATTTT. The encoded protein is CASSLAGGRNTDTQYF.

The table lists this clonotype with a few counts. The rearrangement uses TRBV5-1 and TRBJ2-1; D is perhaps TRBD1 or TRBD2 (5 bases each). V was clipped by 0 bases and J by 4 bases, with 11 bases between them. Per the germline V gene, CDR1 is SGHRS and CDR2 is YFSETQ. The CDR3 loop spans 15 amino acids. The CDR3 sequence: CASSLDGTIYNEQFF. In DNA, the CDR3 is TGCGCCAGCAGCTTGGACGGGACCATATACAATGAGCAGTTCTTC.